This TCR beta chain was identified during a study of early T cells in non-severe SARS-CoV-2 infection. Overall study context: The study sequenced bulk RNA from unsorted whole blood, with chains unpaired. Findings of the study overall: Matching with VDJdb favored anti-spike CD8 responses (missing private and CD4 specificities).

V lost 1 base to trimming and J lost 5 bases, with 9 bases between them. Germline-derived CDR1 and CDR2 are LGHNA and YSLEER. This CDR3 spans 13 amino acids. Individual cDNA molecules were tagged with unique molecular identifiers. TCRdb called the 5' RACE reads again in MiXCR, with one record for every CDR3 protein. The sample includes tens of thousands of distinct CDR3 sequences, more than 10% of them seen just once. This clonotype has just a few counts. Its antigen is not known. The V and J genes are TRBV4-3 and TRBJ2-7; D is unresolved. The TCR comes from an adult who was a healthcare worker with PCR-confirmed SARS-CoV-2 infection or an uninfected control (not recorded which). Sample: whole blood. Here the CDR3 DNA reads TGCGCCAGCAGCCAAGGGAAACATAACGAGCAGTACTTC. This translates into CASSQGKHNEQYF.